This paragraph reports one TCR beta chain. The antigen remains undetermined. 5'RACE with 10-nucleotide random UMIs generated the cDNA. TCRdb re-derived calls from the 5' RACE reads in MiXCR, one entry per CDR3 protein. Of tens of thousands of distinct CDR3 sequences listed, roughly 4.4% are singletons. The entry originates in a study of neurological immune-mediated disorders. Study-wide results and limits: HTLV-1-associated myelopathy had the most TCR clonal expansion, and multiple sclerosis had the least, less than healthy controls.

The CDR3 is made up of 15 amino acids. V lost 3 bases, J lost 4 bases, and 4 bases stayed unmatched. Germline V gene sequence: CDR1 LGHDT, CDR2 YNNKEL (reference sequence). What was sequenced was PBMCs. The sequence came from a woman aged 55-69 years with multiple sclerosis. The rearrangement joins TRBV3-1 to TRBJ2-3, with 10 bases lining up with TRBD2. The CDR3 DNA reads TGTGCCAGCAGCCACAGCGGGGGGGCCGCAGATACGCAGTATTTT. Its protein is CASSHSGGAADTQYF.